This T cell receptor (beta chain) was sequenced for a study of blood T cell repertoires in COVID-19. The method was immunoSEQ multiplex PCR; TCRdb's version includes in-frame clones alone and lacks a portion of them. Found here are 30,000 or so clones, roughly nine tenths of them singletons; the top ten hold about 0.55%. CDR3 length: 15 amino acids. The ends lost 0 bases at V and 4 bases at J; junction bases unmatched: 6. Germline-derived CDR1 and CDR2 are SGDLS and YYNGEE. This clonotype originated in a woman in her thirties or forties with active or convalescent COVID-19. Sample: peripheral blood. V usage is TRBV9 and J usage is TRBJ1-2; 7 nucleotides line up with TRBD1. The DNA for the CDR3 is TGTGCCAGCAGCGTAGAACACACAGGGGTCTATGGCTACACCTTC. Encoded protein: CASSVEHTGVYGYTF.